This T cell receptor beta chain was identified in a study of PD-1 blockade in classical Hodgkin lymphoma. Study-level findings and limits: Before treatment, complete responders showed about the same diversity as newly diagnosed patients. CD8+ TCR diversity did not rise significantly by C4D1, unlike CD4+.

Data came from immunoSEQ multiplex PCR; TCRdb stores just in-frame clones and leaves some out. The data show nearly 60,000 clones, less than 95% seen once. Every patient had relapsed following autologous stem cell transplantation, and cohorts differed in brentuximab vedotin exposure. Trimming cost V 5 bases and J 0 bases; bases outside gene matches: 15. Per germline, CDR1 SEHNR and CDR2 FQNEAQ (reference sequence). There are 18 residues in the CDR3. In regard to this clone: Its antigen remains unidentified.

The chain recombines TRBV7-9 with TRBJ2-5; the match to TRBD2 covers 7 bases. The TCR originated in a human donor with classical Hodgkin lymphoma. This sample comprised peripheral blood mononuclear cells (PBMCs), obtained before the second cycle of nivolumab. The CDR3 here is CASSGEGLPRSYQETQYF. DNA for the CDR3: TGTGCCAGCAGCGGGGAGGGACTTCCTCGCTCGTACCAAGAGACCCAGTACTTC.